This record concerns one TCR beta chain sequence. Per the germline V gene, CDR1 is SGHRS and CDR2 is YFSETQ. Trimming took 0 bases from V and 7 from J, leaving 16 bases between them. This CDR3 is 16 amino acids long. The data were taken from a study of blood T cell repertoires in COVID-19. Study summary: Acute and convalescent COVID-19 specimens originated in the United States, Italy and Spain. Sample material is recorded as cDNA or gDNA derived from T cells, B-cell-depleted T cells, or PBMCs.

Libraries were prepared by immunoSEQ multiplex PCR; TCRdb keeps only in-frame clonotypes and omits some of them. The sample holds 150,000 to 200,000 clones; approximately 86% are singletons and the top ten take roughly 8.2%. The sequencing input was peripheral blood. The sequence was collected from a man in his sixties with acute or convalescent COVID-19. The V gene is TRBV5-1, the J gene TRBJ2-2; D perhaps matches TRBD2 (6 bases). The CDR3 coding sequence is TGCGCCAGCAGCTTGGCCTCACTAGCCATCGGCGGGGAGCTGTTTTTT. Protein sequence: CASSLASLAIGGELFF.